These 6 T cell receptor beta chains share one sample of origin, sequenced in a study of blood T cell repertoires in COVID-19. TCRdb keeps only in-frame clones here, not all; method: immunoSEQ multiplex PCR. The repertoire holds a few hundred thousand clones, with 85% to 90% as singletons. The sequencing sample was made of PBMCs or T cells enriched from blood (not recorded which). The source is a young man who had recovered from COVID-19.

This clone was observed a handful of times. V and J are TRBV28 and TRBJ1-1; tentatively, D is TRBD1 (5 bases). Germline loops: CDR1 MDHEN, CDR2 SYDVKM. The CDR3 has 16 amino acids. The germline V and J ends were trimmed by 5 bases and 4 bases, with 20 bases remaining between them. The CDR3 region is CASSPWDSRGGTEAFF. The CDR3 DNA sequence: TGTGCCAGCAGTCCCTGGGACTCCCGGGGGGGCACTGAAGCTTTCTTT.

This chain connects TRBV14 to TRBJ1-2, with 10 bases aligning to TRBD1. Germline CDR1 SGHDN, CDR2 FVKESK. V shed 1 base and J 7 bases; nucleotides not matched to a gene: 6. There are 15 residues in the CDR3. In DNA, the CDR3 is TGTGCCAGCAGCCAAGTCGGGACAGGGGTATTTGGCTACACCTTC. This codes for CASSQVGTGVFGYTF.

The rearrangement joins TRBV27 to TRBJ1-5; D call uncertain. Germline V gene sequence: CDR1 MNHEY, CDR2 SMNVEV (reference sequence). V dropped 5 bases and J dropped 6 bases, with 17 bases sitting between them. This CDR3 spans 15 amino acids. The CDR3 nucleotides are TGTGCCAGCAGTGACCCTCCGGGAATCGGTCAGCCCCAGCATTTT. It translates to CASSDPPGIGQPQHF.

The chain joins TRBV6-5 to TRBJ2-1, with TRBD1 as a possible D gene (6 bases). Per germline, CDR1 MNHEY and CDR2 SVGAGI. CDR3 length equals 15 residues. The V end lost 10 bases, the J end lost 6 bases, and 22 bases lay between the germline ends. The DNA of the CDR3 is TGTGCCATTTTTCAGGGCCTAGCCAGGGGCAATGAGCAGTTCTTC. Its translation: CAIFQGLARGNEQFF.

The V call is TRBV4-2, the J call TRBJ2-7, with D possibly TRBD2 on 6 matching bases. The CDR3 loop spans 16 amino acids. The germline gives CDR1 LGHNA, CDR2 YNFKEQ. The V and J ends lost 3 bases and 6 bases respectively, with 21 bases between them. CDR3 in DNA: TGTGCCAGCAGCCACCCTGGGGAACTAGCCGGCCCCGAGCAGTACTTC. As protein: CASSHPGELAGPEQYF.

V gene TRBV6-5 combines with J gene TRBJ2-7; 7 bases are a match to TRBD2. The germline V gene encodes CDR1 MNHEY and CDR2 SVGAGI. The CDR3 loop spans 16 amino acids. Losses at the gene ends were 0 bases for V and 2 bases for J; bases not matched to a gene: 7. CDR3 coding DNA: TGTGCCAGCAGTTACTCGAAGGCTAGCGGAACCTACGAGCAGTACTTC. Translated: CASSYSKASGTYEQYF.